This TCR beta chain originates from a study of identifying expanded T cells in peripheral blood. To note about this clone: What it recognizes is unknown.

This table comes from immunoSEQ multiplex PCR, and its TCRdb copy is limited to in-frame clones, with some not included. Among approximately 110,000 clones, roughly nine tenths were seen once, and the ten largest hold about 7.7%. Healthy donors had no documented immune events, such as infections, while sampled. Findings and caveats of the study: Technical replicates showed roughly 1.2 changed clones; approximately two weeks about 16.4; four weeks 19. Across healthy donors, higher total template counts meant significantly greater roughly two-week count variance.

Material: blood. This clonotype originated in a person aged 18 to 75 in good health.

The CDR3, as DNA: TGCGCCAGCAGTGAGTCACCCGGGACAGAGAACACTGAAGCTTTCTTT. Translating gives CASSESPGTENTEAFF. The chain combines TRBV10-1 with TRBJ1-1, with 7 positions matching TRBD1. The CDR3 spans 16 residues. After removal of 0 bases from V and 1 base from J, the junction contained 5 bases not matched to a gene. In germline, CDR1 is WNHNN, CDR2 SYGVQD (reference sequence).